This TCR beta chain was sequenced in a study of T-cell reconstitution after alpha-beta-depleted transplantation in children. Unique molecular identifiers were used to barcode this TCRbeta library. In TCRdb, the PCR reads were re-called with MiXCR into one record per CDR3 protein. The data show a few hundred thousand distinct CDR3 sequences, about 9.4% seen once. This clonotype was detected a few times. Germline assignment: CDR1 MNHEY and CDR2 SMNVEV (reference sequence). V dropped 6 bases and J dropped 1 base, with 19 bases sitting between them. The CDR3 sequence is 16 residues long. The V gene is TRBV27, the J gene TRBJ2-7, with a weak D call TRBD2 (6 bases). The TCR sequence derives from a human donor who donated a stem cell graft to a child with acute lymphoblastic leukemia. The sample consisted of PBMCs from the stem cell graft donor, taken from the stem cell graft. The chain's CDR3 is CASSPIRRSGSYEQYF. The CDR3, as DNA: TGTGCCAGCAGCCCCATTAGGCGAAGCGGGTCCTACGAGCAGTACTTC.